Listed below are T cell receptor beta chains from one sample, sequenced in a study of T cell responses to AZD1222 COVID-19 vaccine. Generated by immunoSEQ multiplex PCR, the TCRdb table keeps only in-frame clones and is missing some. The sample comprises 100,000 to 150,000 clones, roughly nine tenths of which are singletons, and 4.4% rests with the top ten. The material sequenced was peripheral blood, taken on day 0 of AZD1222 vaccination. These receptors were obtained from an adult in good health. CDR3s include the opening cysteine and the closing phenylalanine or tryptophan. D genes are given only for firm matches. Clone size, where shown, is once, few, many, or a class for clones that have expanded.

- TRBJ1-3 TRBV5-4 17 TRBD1 CASSLAKGQGSGNTIYF TGTGCCAGCAGCTTGGCCAAGGGACAGGGCTCTGGAAACACCATATATTTT
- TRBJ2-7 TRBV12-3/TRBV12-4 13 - CASSLIWGYEQYF TGTGCCAGCAGTTTAATTTGGGGGTACGAGCAGTACTTC
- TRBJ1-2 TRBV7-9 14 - CASSLASTNYGYTF TGTGCCAGCAGCTTAGCGAGCACTAACTATGGCTACACCTTC
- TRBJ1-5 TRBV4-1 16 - CASSQGQASQGQPQHF TGCGCCAGCAGCCAAGGGCAGGCTTCTCAGGGTCAGCCCCAGCATTTT
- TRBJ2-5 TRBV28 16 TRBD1 CASSYGTGTFQETQYF TGTGCCAGCAGTTATGGGACAGGTACCTTCCAAGAGACCCAGTACTTC
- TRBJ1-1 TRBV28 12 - CASSLSDREAFF TGTGCCAGCAGTTTGTCCGACAGGGAAGCTTTCTTT
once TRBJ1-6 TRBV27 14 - CASTPTDYNSPLHF TGTGCCAGCACCCCGACTGATTATAATTCACCCCTCCACTTT
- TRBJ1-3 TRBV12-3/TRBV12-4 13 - CASTPLQGNTIYF TGTGCCAGCACCCCTTTACAGGGAAACACCATATATTTT
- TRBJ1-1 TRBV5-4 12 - CASSQRGRGAFF TGTGCCAGCAGCCAAAGAGGGCGCGGAGCTTTCTTT
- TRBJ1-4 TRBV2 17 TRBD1 CASQRTGGFLANEKLFF TGTGCCAGCCAGAGGACAGGGGGCTTTTTGGCTAATGAAAAACTGTTTTTT
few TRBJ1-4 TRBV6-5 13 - CASSYRMGEKLFF TGTGCCAGCAGTTACCGGATGGGCGAAAAACTGTTTTTT
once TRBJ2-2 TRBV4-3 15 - CASSQEGSNTGELFF TGCGCCAGCAGCCAAGAGGGCTCGAACACCGGGGAGCTGTTTTTT
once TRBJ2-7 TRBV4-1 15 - CASSQDQGRRYEQYF TGCGCCAGCAGCCAAGATCAGGGACGGCGCTACGAGCAGTACTTC
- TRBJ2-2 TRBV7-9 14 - CASSLSLDTGELFF TGTGCCAGCAGCTTAAGTCTGGACACCGGGGAGCTGTTTTTT
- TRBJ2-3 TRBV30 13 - CAWIVAGADTQYF TGTGCCTGGATAGTTGCAGGCGCAGATACGCAGTATTTT
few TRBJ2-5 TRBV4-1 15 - CASSQDPGAWETQYF TGCGCCAGCAGCCAAGATCCGGGGGCGTGGGAGACCCAGTACTTC
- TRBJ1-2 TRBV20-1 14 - CSASDLRPLYGYTF TGCAGTGCTAGTGACCTCAGGCCTCTCTATGGCTACACCTTC
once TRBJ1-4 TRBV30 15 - CAWSVLGGAKEKLFF TGTGCCTGGAGTGTACTTGGGGGCGCGAAGGAAAAACTGTTTTTT
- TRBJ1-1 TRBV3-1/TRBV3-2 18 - CASTSRPHQGWGNTEAFF TGTGCCAGCACCTCAAGGCCCCACCAGGGATGGGGGAACACTGAAGCTTTCTTT
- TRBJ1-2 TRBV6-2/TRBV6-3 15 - CASSYGAVSHYGYTF TGTGCCAGCAGTTACGGGGCAGTATCCCACTATGGCTACACCTTC
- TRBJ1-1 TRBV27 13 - CASRFTHTAEAFF TGTGCCAGCAGATTTACCCACACGGCTGAAGCTTTCTTT
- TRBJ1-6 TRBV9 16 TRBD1 CASSVRKDRVDSPLHF TGTGCCAGCAGCGTAAGAAAGGACAGGGTTGATTCACCCCTCCACTTT
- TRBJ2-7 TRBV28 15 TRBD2 CASSSGLAGGGEQYF TGTGCCAGCAGTTCGGGACTAGCGGGAGGGGGCGAGCAGTACTTC
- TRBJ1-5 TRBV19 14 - CASVWRLGNQPQHF TGTGCCAGTGTATGGCGATTGGGCAATCAGCCCCAGCATTTT
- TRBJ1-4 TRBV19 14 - CASSIGRSDEKLFF TGTGCCAGTAGTATCGGTAGGTCGGATGAAAAACTGTTTTTT
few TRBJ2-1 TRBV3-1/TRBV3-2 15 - CASSQGVEGYNEQFF TGTGCCAGCAGCCAGGGTGTTGAAGGATACAATGAGCAGTTCTTC
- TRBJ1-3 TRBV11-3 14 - CASSFATSGNTIYF TGTGCCAGCAGCTTTGCGACCTCTGGAAACACCATATATTTT
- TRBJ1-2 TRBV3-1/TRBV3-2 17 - CASSQEERREPNYGYTF TGTGCCAGCAGCCAAGAAGAGAGGAGAGAGCCTAACTATGGCTACACCTTC
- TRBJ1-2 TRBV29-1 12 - CSVVGQPYGYTF TGCAGCGTTGTAGGCCAGCCCTATGGCTACACCTTC
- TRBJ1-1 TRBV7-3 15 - CASSLTPGEGTEAFF TGTGCCAGCAGCTTAACGCCAGGGGAGGGCACTGAAGCTTTCTTT
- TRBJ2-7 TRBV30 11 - CAWSDSYEQYF TGTGCCTGGAGTGACTCCTACGAGCAGTACTTC
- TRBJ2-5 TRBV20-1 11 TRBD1 CSADRQETQYF TGCAGTGCGGACAGGCAAGAGACCCAGTACTTC
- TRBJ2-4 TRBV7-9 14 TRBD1 CASSLGGQGSIQYF TGTGCCAGCAGCTTAGGGGGACAGGGATCCATTCAGTACTTC
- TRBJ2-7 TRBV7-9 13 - CASSLAEGWEQYF TGTGCCAGCAGCTTAGCGGAGGGATGGGAGCAGTACTTC
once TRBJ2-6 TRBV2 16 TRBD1 CASSEATGVGANVLTF TGTGCCAGCAGTGAAGCAACAGGGGTCGGGGCCAACGTCCTGACTTTC
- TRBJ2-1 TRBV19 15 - CASRPGLQHYNEQFF TGTGCCAGTAGACCGGGACTCCAACATTACAATGAGCAGTTCTTC
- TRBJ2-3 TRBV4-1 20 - CASSQDSGGSFLYSTDTQYF TGCGCCAGCAGCCAAGATTCGGGTGGGTCGTTTTTATATAGCACAGATACGCAGTATTTT
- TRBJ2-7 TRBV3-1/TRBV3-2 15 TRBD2 CASSPGTSGFYEQYF TGTGCCAGCAGCCCAGGGACTAGCGGGTTCTACGAGCAGTACTTC
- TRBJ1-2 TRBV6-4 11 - CASPRGAGYTF TGTGCCAGCCCTCGTGGGGCCGGCTACACCTTC
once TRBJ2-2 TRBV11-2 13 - CASSFENTGELFF TGTGCCAGCAGCTTCGAGAACACCGGGGAGCTGTTTTTT
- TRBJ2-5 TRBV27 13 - CASSFWVGETQYF TGTGCCAGCAGTTTTTGGGTTGGGGAGACCCAGTACTTC
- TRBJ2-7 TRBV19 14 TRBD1 CASSVRDRFYEQYF TGTGCCAGTAGTGTCCGGGACAGGTTCTACGAGCAGTACTTC
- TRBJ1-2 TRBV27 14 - CASNSGTPGGGYTF TGTGCCAGCAATTCCGGGACGCCGGGAGGGGGCTACACCTTC
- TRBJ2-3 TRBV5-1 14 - CASSLRPLADTQYF TGCGCCAGCAGCCTACGACCACTAGCAGATACGCAGTATTTT
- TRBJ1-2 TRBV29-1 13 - CSVVEGTNYGYTF TGCAGCGTTGTAGAGGGGACCAACTATGGCTACACCTTC
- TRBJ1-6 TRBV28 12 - CANGLNNSPLHF TGTGCCAATGGGCTGAATAATTCACCCCTCCACTTT
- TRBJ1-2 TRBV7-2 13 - CASSLDFTSGYTF TGTGCCAGCAGCTTAGACTTCACCTCAGGCTACACCTTC
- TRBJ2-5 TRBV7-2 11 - CASSVRDNLDF TGTGCCAGCAGCGTCCGGGACAACTTGGACTTC
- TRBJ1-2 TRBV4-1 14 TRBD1 CASSQPGQSYGYTF TGCGCCAGCAGCCAACCGGGACAGAGCTATGGCTACACCTTC
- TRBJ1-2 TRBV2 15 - CASSGGGSLNYGYTF TGTGCCAGCAGTGGGGGGGGCAGTCTTAACTATGGCTACACCTTC
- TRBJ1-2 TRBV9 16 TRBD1 CASSLDRDRLIYGYTF TGTGCCAGCAGCTTGGACCGGGACAGACTAATCTATGGCTACACCTTC
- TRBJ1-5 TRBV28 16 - CASRGMVLTVDQPQHF TGTGCCAGCAGGGGAATGGTCCTCACAGTGGATCAGCCCCAGCATTTT